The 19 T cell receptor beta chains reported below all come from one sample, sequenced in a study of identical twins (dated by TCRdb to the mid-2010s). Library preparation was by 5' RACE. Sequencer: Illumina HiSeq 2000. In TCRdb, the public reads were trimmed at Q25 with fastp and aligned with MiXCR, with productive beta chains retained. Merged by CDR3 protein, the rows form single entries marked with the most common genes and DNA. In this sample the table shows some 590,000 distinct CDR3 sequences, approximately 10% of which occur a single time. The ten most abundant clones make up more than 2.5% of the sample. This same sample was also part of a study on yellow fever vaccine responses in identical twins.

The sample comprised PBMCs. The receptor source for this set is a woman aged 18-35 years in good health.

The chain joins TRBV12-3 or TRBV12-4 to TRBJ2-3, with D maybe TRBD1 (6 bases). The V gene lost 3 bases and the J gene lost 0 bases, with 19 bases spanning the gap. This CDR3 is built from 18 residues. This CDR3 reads CASSFSHSGTHSTDTQYF. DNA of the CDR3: TGTGCCAGCAGTTTCTCGCACTCCGGGACACATAGCACAGATACGCAGTATTTT.

The CDR3 sequence: CASSPVPGGNTEAFF. CDR3 bases: TGTGCCAGCTCACCGGTCCCCGGGGGGAACACTGAAGCTTTCTTT. The rearrangement links TRBV18 to TRBJ1-1, with D possibly TRBD1 on 5 matching bases. Germline V CDR1 and CDR2: KGHSH, LQKENI. The germline V and J ends were trimmed by 3 bases and 1 base, with 12 bases remaining between them. This CDR3 spans 15 amino acids.

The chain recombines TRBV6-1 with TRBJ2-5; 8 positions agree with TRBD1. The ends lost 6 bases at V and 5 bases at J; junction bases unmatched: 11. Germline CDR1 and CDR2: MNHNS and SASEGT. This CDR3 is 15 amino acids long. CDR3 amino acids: CASSWTGSGRETQYF. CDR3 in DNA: TGTGCCAGCAGCTGGACAGGGTCCGGTAGGGAGACCCAGTACTTC.

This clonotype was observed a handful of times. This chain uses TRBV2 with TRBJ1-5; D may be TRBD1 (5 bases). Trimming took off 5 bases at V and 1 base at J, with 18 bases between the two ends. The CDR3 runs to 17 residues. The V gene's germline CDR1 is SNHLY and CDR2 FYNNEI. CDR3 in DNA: TGTGCCAGCAGTCCCCCCGGGCGGGGCCGAAGCAATCAGCCCCAGCATTTT. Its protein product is CASSPPGRGRSNQPQHF. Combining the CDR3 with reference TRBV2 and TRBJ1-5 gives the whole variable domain EPEVTQTPSHQVTQMGQEVILRCVPISNHLYFYWYRQILGQKVEFLVSFYNNEISEKSEIFDDQFSVERPDGSNFTLKIRSTKLEDSAMYFCASSPPGRGRSNQPQHFGDGTRLSIL.

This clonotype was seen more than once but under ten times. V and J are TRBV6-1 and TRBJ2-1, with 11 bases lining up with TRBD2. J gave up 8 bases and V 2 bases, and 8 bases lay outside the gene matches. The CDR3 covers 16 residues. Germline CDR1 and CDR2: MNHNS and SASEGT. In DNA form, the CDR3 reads TGTGCCAGCAGTGAACGGGGGACTAGCGGCAGCGATGAGCAGTTCTTC. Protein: CASSERGTSGSDEQFF.

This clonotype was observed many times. CDR3 in amino acids: CASSLAGSSYEQYF. The CDR3 nucleotides read TGCGCCAGCAGCTTGGCCGGGAGCTCCTACGAGCAGTACTTC. The chain combines TRBV5-1 with TRBJ2-7; the D gene is possibly TRBD2 (6 bases). Looked up from germline, CDR1 is SGHRS and CDR2 is YFSETQ. The CDR3 is 14 residues long. Trimming removed 0 bases at V and 0 bases at J, with 7 bases between.

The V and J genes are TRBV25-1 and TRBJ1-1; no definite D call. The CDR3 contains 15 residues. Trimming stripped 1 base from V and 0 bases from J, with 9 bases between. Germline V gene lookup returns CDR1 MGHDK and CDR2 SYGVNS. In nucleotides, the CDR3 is TGTGCCAGCAGTGAATCAAGAGAGTTGAACACTGAAGCTTTCTTT. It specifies CASSESRELNTEAFF.

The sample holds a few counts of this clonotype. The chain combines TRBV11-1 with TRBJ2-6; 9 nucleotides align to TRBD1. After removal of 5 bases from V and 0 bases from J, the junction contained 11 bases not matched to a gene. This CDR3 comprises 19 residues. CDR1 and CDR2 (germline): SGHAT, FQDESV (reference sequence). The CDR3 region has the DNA TGTGCCAGCAGCCGAAAACCGGGACAGGGCCCCTCTGGGGCCAACGTCCTGACTTTC. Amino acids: CASSRKPGQGPSGANVLTF.

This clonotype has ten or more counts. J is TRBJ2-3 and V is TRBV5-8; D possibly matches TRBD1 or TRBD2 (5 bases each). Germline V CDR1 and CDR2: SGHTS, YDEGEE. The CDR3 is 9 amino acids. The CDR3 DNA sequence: TGTGGGGGGACAGATACGCAGTATTTT. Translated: CGGTDTQYF.

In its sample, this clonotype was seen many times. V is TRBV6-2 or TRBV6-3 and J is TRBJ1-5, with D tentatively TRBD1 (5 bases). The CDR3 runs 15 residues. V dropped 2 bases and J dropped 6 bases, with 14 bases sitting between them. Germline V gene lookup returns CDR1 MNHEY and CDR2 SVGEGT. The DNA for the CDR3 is TGTGCCAGCAGTTACGGCGGGGGAAATGGTCAGCCCCAGCATTTT. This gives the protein CASSYGGGNGQPQHF.

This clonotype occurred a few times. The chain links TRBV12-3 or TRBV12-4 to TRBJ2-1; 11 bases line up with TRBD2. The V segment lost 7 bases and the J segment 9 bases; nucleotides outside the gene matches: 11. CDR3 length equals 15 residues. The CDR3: CASNPMLAGGGEQFF. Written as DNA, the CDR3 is TGTGCCAGCAACCCTATGCTAGCGGGAGGTGGTGAGCAGTTCTTC.

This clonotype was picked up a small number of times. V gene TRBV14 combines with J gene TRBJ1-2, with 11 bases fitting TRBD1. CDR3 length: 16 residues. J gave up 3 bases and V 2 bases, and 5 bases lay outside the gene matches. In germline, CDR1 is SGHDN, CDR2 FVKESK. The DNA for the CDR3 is TGTGCCAGCAGCCAAAGAGGACAGGGGGCACACTATGGCTACACCTTC. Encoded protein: CASSQRGQGAHYGYTF.

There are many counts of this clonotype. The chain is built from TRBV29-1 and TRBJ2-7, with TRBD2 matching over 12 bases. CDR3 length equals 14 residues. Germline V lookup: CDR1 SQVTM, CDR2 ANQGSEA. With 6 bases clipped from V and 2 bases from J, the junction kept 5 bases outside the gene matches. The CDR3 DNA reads TGCAGCGTGGTAGGACTAGCGGGAACCTACGAGCAGTACTTC. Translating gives CSVVGLAGTYEQYF.

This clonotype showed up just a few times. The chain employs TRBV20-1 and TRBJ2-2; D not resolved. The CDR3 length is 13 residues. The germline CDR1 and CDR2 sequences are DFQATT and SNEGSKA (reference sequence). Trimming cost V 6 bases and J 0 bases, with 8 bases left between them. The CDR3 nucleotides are TGCAGTGCCACCGGGCCGAACACCGGGGAGCTGTTTTTT. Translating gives CSATGPNTGELFF.

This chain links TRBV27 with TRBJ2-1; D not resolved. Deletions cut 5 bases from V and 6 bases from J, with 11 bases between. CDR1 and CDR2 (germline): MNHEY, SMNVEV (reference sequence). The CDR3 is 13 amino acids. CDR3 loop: CASSALTSNEQFF. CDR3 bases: TGTGCCAGCAGTGCACTTACCTCCAATGAGCAGTTCTTC.

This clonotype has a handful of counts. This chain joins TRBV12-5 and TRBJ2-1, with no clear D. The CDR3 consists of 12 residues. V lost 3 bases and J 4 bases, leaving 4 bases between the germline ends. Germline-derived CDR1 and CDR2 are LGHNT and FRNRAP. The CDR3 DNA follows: TGTGCTAGTGGTTTCGCATACAATGAGCAGTTCTTC. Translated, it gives CASGFAYNEQFF.

This CDR3 is CASSRRTDQETQYF. In nucleotides, the CDR3 is TGTGCCAGCAGCCGGAGGACAGATCAAGAGACCCAGTACTTC. V and J are TRBV7-9 and TRBJ2-5; weak D call: TRBD1 (6 bases). Germline assignment: CDR1 SEHNR and CDR2 FQNEAQ (reference sequence). Trimming cost V 5 bases and J 2 bases, with 12 bases left between them. The CDR3 is 14 residues long. The full variable domain, completed using reference TRBV7-9 and TRBJ2-5, is DTGVSQNPRHKITKRGQNVTFRCDPISEHNRLYWYRQTLGQGPEFLTYFQNEAQLEKSRLLSDRFSAERPKGSFSTLEIQRTEQGDSAMYLCASSRRTDQETQYFGPGTRLLVL.

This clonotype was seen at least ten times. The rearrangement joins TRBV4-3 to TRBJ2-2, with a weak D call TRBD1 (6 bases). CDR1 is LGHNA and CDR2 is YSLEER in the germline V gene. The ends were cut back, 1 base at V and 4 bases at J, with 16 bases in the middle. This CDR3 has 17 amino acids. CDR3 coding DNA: TGCGCCAGCAGCCAAGTTCAGGGGACCGCGAGCACCGGGGAGCTGTTTTTT. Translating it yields CASSQVQGTASTGELFF.

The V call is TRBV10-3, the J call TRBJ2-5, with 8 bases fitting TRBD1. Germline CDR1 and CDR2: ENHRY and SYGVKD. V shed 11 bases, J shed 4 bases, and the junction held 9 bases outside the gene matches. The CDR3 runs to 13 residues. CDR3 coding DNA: TGTGCCGCCAGACAGGGGTGGGGAGAGACCCAGTACTTC. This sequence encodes CAARQGWGETQYF.